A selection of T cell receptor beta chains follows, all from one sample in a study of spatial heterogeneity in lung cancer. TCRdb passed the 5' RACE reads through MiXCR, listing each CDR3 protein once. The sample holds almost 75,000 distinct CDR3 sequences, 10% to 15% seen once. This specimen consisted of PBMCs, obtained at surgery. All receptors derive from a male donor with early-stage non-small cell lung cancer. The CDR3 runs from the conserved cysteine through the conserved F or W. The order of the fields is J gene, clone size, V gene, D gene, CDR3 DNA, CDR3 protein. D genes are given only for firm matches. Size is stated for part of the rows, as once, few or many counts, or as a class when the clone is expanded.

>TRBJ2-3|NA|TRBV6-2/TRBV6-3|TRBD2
TGTGCCACCAGTAGCGGGACACATACGCAGTATTTT
CATSSGTHTQYF
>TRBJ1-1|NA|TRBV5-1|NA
TGCGCCAGCAGCTTGATGCCTATAGGGATGAACACTGAAGCTTTCTTT
CASSLMPIGMNTEAFF
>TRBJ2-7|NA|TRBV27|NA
TGTGCCAGCAGTCCGTACCGGCCGGGCGAGCAGTACTTC
CASSPYRPGEQYF
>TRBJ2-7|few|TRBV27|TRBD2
TGTGCCAGCAGTCGCCCAGGACTAGCCAGGGAGCAGTACTTC
CASSRPGLAREQYF
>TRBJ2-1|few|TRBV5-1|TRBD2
TGCGCCAGCAGCTTGGCCCCGAAGACTAGCGGGAGCCACAATGAGCAGTTCTTC
CASSLAPKTSGSHNEQFF
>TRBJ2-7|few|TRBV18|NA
TGTGCCAGCTCACCAGAGAGATACGAGCAGTACTTC
CASSPERYEQYF
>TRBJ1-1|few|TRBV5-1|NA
TGCGCCAGCAGCCCCCAGGGAGGGACAAGTGAAGCTTTCTTT
CASSPQGGTSEAFF
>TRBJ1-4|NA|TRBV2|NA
TGTGCCAGCAGTGTAATTGAAAAACTGTTTTTT
CASSVIEKLFF
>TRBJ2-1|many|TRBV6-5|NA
TGTGCCAGCAGTTCGTTCTCCATTAGCTCCTACAATGAGCAGTTCTTC
CASSSFSISSYNEQFF
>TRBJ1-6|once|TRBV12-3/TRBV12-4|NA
TGTGCCAGCAGTTTACAGGGCCGGAATTCACCCCTCCACTTT
CASSLQGRNSPLHF
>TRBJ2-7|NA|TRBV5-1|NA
TGCGCCAGCAGCCCGCCTGTACCCGAGCAGTACTTC
CASSPPVPEQYF
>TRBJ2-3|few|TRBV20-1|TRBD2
TGCAGTGCTATCGATCCGGGACTAGCGGGTTTAGATACGCAGTATTTT
CSAIDPGLAGLDTQYF
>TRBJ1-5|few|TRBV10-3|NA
TGTGCCATCAGTGTCGAGGACAGTAGCAATCAGCCCCAGCATTTT
CAISVEDSSNQPQHF
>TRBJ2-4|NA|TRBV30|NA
TGTGCCTGGGGGACTCTGGAGCTAGCCAAAAACATTCAGTACTTC
CAWGTLELAKNIQYF
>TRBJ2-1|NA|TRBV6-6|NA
TGTGCCAGCAGTTCCAGTGAGCAGTTCTTC
CASSSSEQFF
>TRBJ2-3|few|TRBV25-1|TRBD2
TGTGCCAGCAGTGAAATGCGAGCGGGAGGGCGCCCAGATACGCAGTATTTT
CASSEMRAGGRPDTQYF
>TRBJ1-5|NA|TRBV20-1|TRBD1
TGCAGTGCAGGTCGTCAGGGGGCCGTTCAGCCCCAGCATTTT
CSAGRQGAVQPQHF
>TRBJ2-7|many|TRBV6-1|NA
TGTGCCAGCAGTATTCCGGGTCTCGCCGAGCAGTACTTC
CASSIPGLAEQYF